The 14 T cell receptor beta chains listed next were all sequenced from one sample in a study of T cell responses to AZD1222 COVID-19 vaccine. Assay: immunoSEQ multiplex PCR; the TCRdb copy retains only in-frame clones and omits some. The sample lists approximately 140,000 clones; about 92% were seen once. The sequenced sample was peripheral blood, obtained 28 days after the second AZD1222 dose. These TCRs come from an adult who received the AZD1222 COVID-19 vaccine.

The chain combines TRBV2 with TRBJ2-7; D gene unclear. V lost 5 bases and J lost 3, with 11 bases in between. Germline V gene lookup returns CDR1 SNHLY and CDR2 FYNNEI. This CDR3 region has 13 residues. CDR3 loop: CASSSRPDYEQYF. CDR3 sequence (DNA): TGTGCCAGCAGTTCTAGGCCAGACTACGAGCAGTACTTC. The complete variable domain, with remaining parts taken from reference TRBV2 and TRBJ2-7, reads EPEVTQTPSHQVTQMGQEVILRCVPISNHLYFYWYRQILGQKVEFLVSFYNNEISEKSEIFDDQFSVERPDGSNFTLKIRSTKLEDSAMYFCASSSRPDYEQYFGPGTRLTVT.

The chain couples TRBV19 to TRBJ1-5, with D uncertain. Trimming cost V 5 bases and J 7 bases, with 12 bases left between them. Germline V gene lookup returns CDR1 LNHDA and CDR2 SQIVND (reference sequence). The CDR3 extends over 13 amino acids. In DNA, the CDR3 is TGTGCCAGTAGTTTAACCCCTGGACAGCCCCAGCATTTT. Translation: CASSLTPGQPQHF.

This rearrangement joins TRBV28 to TRBJ1-1; 8 bases agree with TRBD1. Germline V gene lookup returns CDR1 MDHEN and CDR2 SYDVKM. The CDR3 loop spans 16 amino acids. V dropped 3 bases and J dropped 0; count of bases not matched to a gene: 6. The CDR3 here is CASSFVTGGMNTEAFF. The CDR3 DNA reads as TGTGCCAGCAGTTTCGTTACAGGGGGGATGAACACTGAAGCTTTCTTT.

This clone was seen only once. The gene calls are TRBV19 and TRBJ1-1; D is uncertain. The V and J ends lost 2 bases and 1 base respectively, with 5 bases between them. This CDR3 contains 13 residues. The germline V gene encodes CDR1 LNHDA and CDR2 SQIVND (reference sequence). The CDR3 nucleotides read TGTGCCAGTAGTATACTAGCGAACACTGAAGCTTTCTTT. Translating it yields CASSILANTEAFF.

This chain connects TRBV30 to TRBJ1-1; the D is unclear. The CDR3 extends over 13 amino acids. Germline assignment: CDR1 GTSNPN and CDR2 SVGIG (reference sequence). The ends were cut back, 3 bases at V and 3 bases at J, with 11 bases in the middle. The CDR3 bases are TGTGCCTGGAGCCAACAGACTGACACTGAAGCTTTCTTT. Amino acid sequence: CAWSQQTDTEAFF. The full variable domain, with the rest looked up from reference TRBV30 and TRBJ1-1, is SQTIHQWPATLVQPVGSPLSLECTVEGTSNPNLYWYRQAAGRGLQLLFYSVGIGQISSEVPQNLSASRPQDRQFILSSKKLLLSDSGFYLCAWSQQTDTEAFFGQGTRLTVV.

This chain uses TRBV19 with TRBJ2-7; TRBD2 matches 10 bases. The germline V gene has CDR1 LNHDA and CDR2 SQIVND (reference sequence). Losses at the gene ends were 5 bases for V and 6 bases for J; bases not matched to a gene: 7. The CDR3 spans 14 residues. For the CDR3, the DNA is TGTGCCAGTAGTGGAGCTAGCGGGGGCCGCGAGCAGTACTTC. It translates to CASSGASGGREQYF.

The chain employs TRBV9 and TRBJ2-7; the match to TRBD2 covers 13 bases. V trimming: 0 bases; J trimming: 7 bases; junction bases outside the gene matches: 13. Germline loops: CDR1 SGDLS, CDR2 YYNGEE. This CDR3 is 18 amino acids long. The DNA for the CDR3 is TGTGCCAGCAGCGTAGATCCCCTCGGACTAGCGGGAGTCGAAGAGCAGTACTTC. As protein: CASSVDPLGLAGVEEQYF.

The rearrangement joins TRBV23-1 to TRBJ2-7; TRBD2 matches at 11 bases. TRBV23-1 is marked as an open reading frame, function uncertain. The trim removed 10 bases at V and 0 bases at J, leaving 17 bases unmatched. The CDR3 loop spans 18 amino acids. CDR3 sequence reads: CATLKTSGSSSSSYEQYF. CDR3 DNA sequence: TGCGCCACCCTTAAAACTAGCGGGAGTTCTTCGAGCTCCTACGAGCAGTACTTC.

Comments on this clone: Other DNA sequences in the same sample also yield this CDR3. J is TRBJ1-1 and V is TRBV6-1; tentative D call: TRBD1 (5 bases). This CDR3 has 13 amino acids. Per germline, CDR1 MNHNS and CDR2 SASEGT. V was pared by 2 bases and J by 5 bases, with 9 bases between. CDR3 sequence reads: CASSEQGNTEAFF. The CDR3, as DNA: TGTGCCAGCAGTGAACAGGGTAATACTGAAGCTTTCTTT.

This clone was recorded only once. The gene calls are TRBV4-3 and TRBJ2-3, with 7 bases lining up with TRBD1. Per germline, CDR1 LGHNA and CDR2 YSLEER. V lost 1 base to trimming and J lost 2 bases; unmatched junction nucleotides: 9. The CDR3 extends over 17 amino acids. The CDR3 sequence is CASSQVGDRAFTDTQYF. Here the CDR3 DNA reads TGCGCCAGCAGCCAAGTGGGAGACAGGGCCTTCACAGATACGCAGTATTTT.

This chain connects TRBV19 to TRBJ1-4; D unresolved. Trimming took 6 bases from V and 2 from J, leaving 7 bases between them. The CDR3 spans 13 residues. Per the germline V gene, CDR1 is LNHDA and CDR2 is SQIVND (reference sequence). The CDR3 spells CASSRTTNEKLFF. CDR3 DNA: TGTGCCAGTAGCAGAACCACTAATGAAAAACTGTTTTTT.

The V and J genes are TRBV9 and TRBJ2-5; D is possibly TRBD1 (6 bases). Trimming stripped 4 bases from V and 0 bases from J, with 13 bases between. Germline CDR1 SGDLS, CDR2 YYNGEE. CDR3 size: 15 residues. The CDR3 region has the DNA TGTGCCAGCAGCACCGGACAGCCGTACCAAGAGACCCAGTACTTC. It codes for CASSTGQPYQETQYF.

This rearrangement joins TRBV19 to TRBJ1-5; 7 nucleotides line up with TRBD1. The CDR3 is made up of 15 amino acids. CDR1 LNHDA and CDR2 SQIVND come from the germline V gene (reference sequence). Germline trimming cut 5 bases from V and 4 bases from J; bases unmatched to any gene: 8. The CDR3 spells CASSPLAGGNQPQHF. The CDR3 DNA reads as TGTGCCAGTAGTCCACTTGCAGGGGGTAATCAGCCCCAGCATTTT.

V is TRBV2 and J is TRBJ1-6, with TRBD1 matching 8 bases. Trimming took 5 bases from V and 2 from J; bases not matched to a gene: 2. CDR3 length: 15 residues. CDR1 SNHLY and CDR2 FYNNEI come from the germline V gene. CDR3 in amino acids: CASSWDRTYNSPLHF. For the CDR3, the DNA is TGTGCCAGCAGTTGGGACAGGACCTATAATTCACCCCTCCACTTT. The full variable domain, rest sourced from reference TRBV2 and TRBJ1-6, is EPEVTQTPSHQVTQMGQEVILRCVPISNHLYFYWYRQILGQKVEFLVSFYNNEISEKSEIFDDQFSVERPDGSNFTLKIRSTKLEDSAMYFCASSWDRTYNSPLHFGNGTRLTVT.